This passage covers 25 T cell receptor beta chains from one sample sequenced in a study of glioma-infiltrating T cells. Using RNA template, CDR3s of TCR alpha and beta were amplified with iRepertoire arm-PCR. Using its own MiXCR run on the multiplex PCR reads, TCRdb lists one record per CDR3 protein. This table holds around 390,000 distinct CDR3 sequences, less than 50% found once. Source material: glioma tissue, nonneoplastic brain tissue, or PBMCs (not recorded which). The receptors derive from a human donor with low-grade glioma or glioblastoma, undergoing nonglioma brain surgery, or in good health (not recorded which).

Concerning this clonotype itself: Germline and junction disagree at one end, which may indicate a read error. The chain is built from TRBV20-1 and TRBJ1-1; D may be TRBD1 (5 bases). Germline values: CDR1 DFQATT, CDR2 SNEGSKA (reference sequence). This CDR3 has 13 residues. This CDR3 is CSARMGADTEAYF. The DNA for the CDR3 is TGCAGTGCTAGAATGGGTGCGGACACTGAAGCTTACTTT.

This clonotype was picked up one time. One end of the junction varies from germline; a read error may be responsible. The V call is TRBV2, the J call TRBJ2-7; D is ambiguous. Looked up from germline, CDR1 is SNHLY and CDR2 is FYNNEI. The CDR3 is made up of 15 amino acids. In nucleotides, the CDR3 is TGTGCCAGCAGTGAAATGTCGGCCAGCTCCTGCGAGCAGTACTTC. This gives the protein CASSEMSASSCEQYF.

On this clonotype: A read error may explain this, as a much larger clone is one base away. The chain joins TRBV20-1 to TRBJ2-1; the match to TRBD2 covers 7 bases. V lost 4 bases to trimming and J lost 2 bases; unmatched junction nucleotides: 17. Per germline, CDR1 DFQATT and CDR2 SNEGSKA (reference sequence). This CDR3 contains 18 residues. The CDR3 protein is CSATTFGRGRAPYNEQFF. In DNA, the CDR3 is TGCAGTGCTACTACCTTTGGGAGAGGGAGGGCCCCCTACAATGAGCAGTTCTTC.

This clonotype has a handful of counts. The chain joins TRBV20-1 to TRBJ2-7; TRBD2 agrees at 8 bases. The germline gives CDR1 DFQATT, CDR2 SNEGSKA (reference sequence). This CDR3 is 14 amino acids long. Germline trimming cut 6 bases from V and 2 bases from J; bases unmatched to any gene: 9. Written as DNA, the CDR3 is TGCAGTGCCCCGGGACTAGAAAACACCTACGAGCAGTACTTC. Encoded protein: CSAPGLENTYEQYF.

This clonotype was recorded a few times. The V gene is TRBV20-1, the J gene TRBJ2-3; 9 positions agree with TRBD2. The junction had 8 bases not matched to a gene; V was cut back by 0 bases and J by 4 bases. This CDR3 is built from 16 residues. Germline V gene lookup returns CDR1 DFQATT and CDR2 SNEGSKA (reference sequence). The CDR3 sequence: CSARDRRGRASDTQYF. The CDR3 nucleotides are TGCAGTGCTAGAGATCGGCGCGGGAGGGCCTCAGATACGCAGTATTTT.

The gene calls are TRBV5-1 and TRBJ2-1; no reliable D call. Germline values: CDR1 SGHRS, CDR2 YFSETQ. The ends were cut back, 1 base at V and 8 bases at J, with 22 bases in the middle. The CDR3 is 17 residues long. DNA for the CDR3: TGCGCCAGCAGCTTGCCAATGCCCGGGCCGCCTCGCGATGAGCAGTTCTTC. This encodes CASSLPMPGPPRDEQFF.

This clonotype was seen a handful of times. The CDR3 reads CASSSTGRRNQPQHF. CDR3 DNA sequence: TGTGCCAGCAGTTCAACAGGGCGTCGTAATCAGCCCCAGCATTTT. V is TRBV6-1 and J is TRBJ1-5, with D maybe TRBD1 (6 bases). From germline, CDR1 is MNHNS and CDR2 SASEGT. Trimming stripped 5 bases from V and 4 bases from J, with 15 bases between. The CDR3 length is 15 residues.

CDR3 protein: CASSQDVRGGTQEQFF. For the CDR3, the DNA is TGCGCCAGCAGCCAAGATGTTCGTGGAGGGACGCAGGAGCAGTTCTTC. This chain joins TRBV4-1 and TRBJ2-1; D perhaps matches TRBD2 (6 bases). The CDR3 runs 16 residues. V was trimmed by 0 bases and J by 10 bases, leaving 19 bases between them. Germline loops: CDR1 MGHRA, CDR2 YSYEKL.

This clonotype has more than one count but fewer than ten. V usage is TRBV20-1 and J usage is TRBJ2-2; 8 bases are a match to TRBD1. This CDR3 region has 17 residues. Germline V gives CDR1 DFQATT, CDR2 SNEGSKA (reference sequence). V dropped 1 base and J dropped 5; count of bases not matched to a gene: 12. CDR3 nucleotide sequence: TGCAGTGCTAGAGTCCCCAGAGGGCAGGGGGCAACCGGGGAGCTGTTTTTT. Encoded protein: CSARVPRGQGATGELFF.

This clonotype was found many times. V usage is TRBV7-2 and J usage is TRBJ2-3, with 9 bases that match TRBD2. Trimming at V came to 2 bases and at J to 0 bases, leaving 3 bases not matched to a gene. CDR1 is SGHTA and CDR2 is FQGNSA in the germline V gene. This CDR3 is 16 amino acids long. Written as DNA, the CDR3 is TGTGCCAGCAGCTTAACAGCGGGAGGCAGCACAGATACGCAGTATTTT. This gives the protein CASSLTAGGSTDTQYF.

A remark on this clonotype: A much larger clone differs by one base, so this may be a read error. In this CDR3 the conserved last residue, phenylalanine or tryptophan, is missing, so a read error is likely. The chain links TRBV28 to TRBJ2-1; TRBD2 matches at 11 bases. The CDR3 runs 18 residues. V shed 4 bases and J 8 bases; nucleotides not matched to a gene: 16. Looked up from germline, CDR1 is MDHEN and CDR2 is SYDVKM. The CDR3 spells CASSYTPFSGRAEDEQFL. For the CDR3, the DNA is TGTGCCAGCAGTTACACCCCGTTTAGCGGGAGGGCCGAGGATGAGCAGTTCCTC.

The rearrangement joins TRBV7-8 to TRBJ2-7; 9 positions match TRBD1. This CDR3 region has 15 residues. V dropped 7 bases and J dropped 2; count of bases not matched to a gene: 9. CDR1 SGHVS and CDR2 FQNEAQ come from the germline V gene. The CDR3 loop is CASTKDRGNPYEQYF. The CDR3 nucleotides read TGTGCCAGCACCAAGGACAGGGGAAATCCCTACGAGCAGTACTTC.

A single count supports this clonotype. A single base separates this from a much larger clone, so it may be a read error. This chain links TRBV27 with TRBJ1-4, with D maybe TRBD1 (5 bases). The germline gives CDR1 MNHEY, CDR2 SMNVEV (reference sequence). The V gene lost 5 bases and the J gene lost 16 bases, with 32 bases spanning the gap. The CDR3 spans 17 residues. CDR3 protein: CASSPSGLAGGTDTQFF. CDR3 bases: TGTGCCAGCAGTCCCTCGGGACTAGCGGGCGGCACAGATACGCAGTTTTTT.

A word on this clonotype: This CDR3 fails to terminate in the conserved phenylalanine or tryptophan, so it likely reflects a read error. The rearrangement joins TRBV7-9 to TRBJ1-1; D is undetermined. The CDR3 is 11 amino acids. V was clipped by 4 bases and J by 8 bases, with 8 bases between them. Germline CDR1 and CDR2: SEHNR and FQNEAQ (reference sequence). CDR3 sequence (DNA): TGTGCCAGCAGCTCGACACAAGAAGCTTTCTCT. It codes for CASSSTQEAFS.

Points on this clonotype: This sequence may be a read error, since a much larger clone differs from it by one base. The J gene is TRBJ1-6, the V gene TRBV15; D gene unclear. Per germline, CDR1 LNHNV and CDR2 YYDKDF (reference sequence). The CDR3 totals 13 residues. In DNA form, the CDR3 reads TGTGCCACCAGCAGAGTGCTCGGCGCACCCCACCACTTT. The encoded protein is CATSRVLGAPHHF. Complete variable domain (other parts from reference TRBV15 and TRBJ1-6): DAMVIQNPRYQVTQFGKPVTLSCSQTLNHNVMYWYQQKSSQAPKLLFHYYDKDFNNEADTPDNFQSRRPNTSFCFLDIRSPGLGDTAMYLCATSRVLGAPHHFGNGTRLTVT.

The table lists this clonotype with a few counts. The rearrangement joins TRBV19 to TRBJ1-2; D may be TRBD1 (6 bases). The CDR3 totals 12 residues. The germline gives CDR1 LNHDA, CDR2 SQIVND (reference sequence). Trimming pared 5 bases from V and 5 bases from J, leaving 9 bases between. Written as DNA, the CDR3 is TGTGCCAGTAGTTACGGGACATATGGCTACACCTTC. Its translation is CASSYGTYGYTF.

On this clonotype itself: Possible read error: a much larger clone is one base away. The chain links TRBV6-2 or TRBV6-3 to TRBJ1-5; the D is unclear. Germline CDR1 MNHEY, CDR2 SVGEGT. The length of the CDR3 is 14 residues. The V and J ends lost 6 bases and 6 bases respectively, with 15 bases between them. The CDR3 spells CASSPATDSQPQHF. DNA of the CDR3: TGTGCCAGCAGCCCAGCTACTGATAGTCAGCCCCAGCATTTT.

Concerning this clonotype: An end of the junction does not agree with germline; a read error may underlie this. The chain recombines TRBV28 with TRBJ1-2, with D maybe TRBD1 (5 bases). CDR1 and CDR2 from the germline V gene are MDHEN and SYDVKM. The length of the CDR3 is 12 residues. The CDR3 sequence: CAGSFRRGGYTF. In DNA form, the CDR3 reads TGTGCCGGCAGTTTCCGACGGGGCGGCTACACCTTC.

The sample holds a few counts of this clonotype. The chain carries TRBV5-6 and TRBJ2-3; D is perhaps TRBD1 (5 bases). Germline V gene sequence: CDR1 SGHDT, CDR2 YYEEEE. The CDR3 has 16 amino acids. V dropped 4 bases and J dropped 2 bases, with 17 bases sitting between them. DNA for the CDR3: TGTGCCAGCAGCCTGAGGCAGGGCTTGTTCACAGATACGCAGTATTTT. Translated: CASSLRQGLFTDTQYF. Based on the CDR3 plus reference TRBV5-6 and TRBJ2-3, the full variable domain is DAGVTQSPTHLIKTRGQQVTLRCSPKSGHDTVSWYQQALGQGPQFIFQYYEEEERQRGNFPDRFSGHQFPNYSSELNVNALLLGDSALYLCASSLRQGLFTDTQYFGPGTRLTVL.

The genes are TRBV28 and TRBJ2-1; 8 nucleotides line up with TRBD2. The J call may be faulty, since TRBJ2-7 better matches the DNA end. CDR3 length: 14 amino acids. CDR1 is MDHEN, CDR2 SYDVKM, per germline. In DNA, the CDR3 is TGTGCCAGCAGTTTTATGGCGGGAGGTAAGGAGCAGTACTTC. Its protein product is CASSFMAGGKEQYF.

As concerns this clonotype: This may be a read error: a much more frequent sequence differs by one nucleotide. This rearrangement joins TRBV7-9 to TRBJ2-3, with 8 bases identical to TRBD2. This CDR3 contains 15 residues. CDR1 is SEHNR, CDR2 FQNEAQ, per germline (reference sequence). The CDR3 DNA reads TGTGCCAGCAGCCGAGCGGGAGTGAGCACAGATACGCAGTGTTTT. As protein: CASSRAGVSTDTQCF.

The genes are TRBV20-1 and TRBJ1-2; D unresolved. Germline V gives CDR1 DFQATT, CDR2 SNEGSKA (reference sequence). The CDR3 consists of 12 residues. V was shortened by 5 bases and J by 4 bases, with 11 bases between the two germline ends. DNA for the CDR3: TGCAGTGCTGGCCGGTACAGCTATGGCTACACCTTC. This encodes CSAGRYSYGYTF.

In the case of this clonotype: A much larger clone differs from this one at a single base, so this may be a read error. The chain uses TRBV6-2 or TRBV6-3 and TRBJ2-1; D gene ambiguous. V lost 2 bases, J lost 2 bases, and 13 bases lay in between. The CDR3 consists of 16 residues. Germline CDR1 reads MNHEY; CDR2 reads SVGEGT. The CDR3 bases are TGTGCCAGCAGTTACCTGCTAGTTCGTCCCTACAATGAGCAGTTCTTC. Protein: CASSYLLVRPYNEQFF.

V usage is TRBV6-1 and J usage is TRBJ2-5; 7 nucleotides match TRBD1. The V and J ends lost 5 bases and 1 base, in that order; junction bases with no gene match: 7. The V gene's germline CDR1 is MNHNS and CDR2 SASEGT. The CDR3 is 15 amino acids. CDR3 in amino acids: CASSSPTGSQETQYF. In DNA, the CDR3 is TGTGCCAGCAGTTCACCGACAGGGTCCCAAGAGACCCAGTACTTC.

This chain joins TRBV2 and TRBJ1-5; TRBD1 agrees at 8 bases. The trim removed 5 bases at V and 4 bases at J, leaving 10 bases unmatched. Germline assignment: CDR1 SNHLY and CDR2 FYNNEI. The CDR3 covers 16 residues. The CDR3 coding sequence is TGTGCCAGCAGTCCTATTCCGGGACAGGTAAATCAGCCCCAGCATTTT. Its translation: CASSPIPGQVNQPQHF.